A single sample is the source of the 12 T cell receptor beta chains below, sequenced in a study of human T cells and chemical hapten exposure. TCRdb itself ran the RACE reads through MiXCR, one entry per CDR3 protein. The table records 150,000 or so distinct CDR3 sequences, approximately 14% of them present only once. Described time point: patch test 1, 2 weeks after DPC sensitization. Treatment meaning: therapeutic diphenylcyclopropenone sensitization with weekly scalp DPC. The sequencing used whole blood, collected in connection with sensitization to the hapten diphenylcyclopropenone (DPC). The receptors come from a woman under 40 with alopecia areata. Some clones in this sample may be carry-over from other donors' samples.

This clonotype was observed many times. This chain links TRBV7-9 with TRBJ1-6; D might be TRBD1 (6 bases). The germline V and J ends were trimmed by 8 bases and 0 bases, with 8 bases remaining between them. This CDR3 contains 14 residues. Germline values: CDR1 SEHNR, CDR2 FQNEAQ (reference sequence). The DNA for the CDR3 is TGTGCCAGCGGACAGAGCTCCTATAATTCACCCCTCCACTTT. It yields the protein CASGQSSYNSPLHF.

The V call is TRBV29-1, the J call TRBJ2-1; D call uncertain. The germline V gene has CDR1 SQVTM and CDR2 ANQGSEA. This CDR3 is built from 12 residues. V was cut by 6 bases and J by 6 bases, with 12 bases left in between. CDR3 sequence (DNA): TGCAGCGTGGTGACTCCACCCAATGAGCAGTTCTTC. Its protein product is CSVVTPPNEQFF.

This clonotype turned up a few times. V usage is TRBV29-1 and J usage is TRBJ2-3, with 9 nucleotides matching TRBD1. The germline V gene encodes CDR1 SQVTM and CDR2 ANQGSEA. This CDR3 region has 12 residues. Trimming cost V 4 bases and J 4 bases; bases outside gene matches: 0. CDR3 in amino acids: CSVGTGADTQYF. The CDR3 DNA follows: TGCAGCGTTGGGACAGGGGCAGATACGCAGTATTTT.

There are many counts of this clonotype. The rearrangement joins TRBV29-1 to TRBJ1-2; tentative D call: TRBD1 (5 bases). V gave up 4 bases and J gave up 2 bases, with 11 bases separating them. The CDR3 contains 13 residues. The germline V gene encodes CDR1 SQVTM and CDR2 ANQGSEA. CDR3 DNA: TGCAGCGTTGTGTCCGGGGGAAACTATGGCTACACCTTC. Amino acids: CSVVSGGNYGYTF. The entire variable domain, with the rest obtained from reference TRBV29-1 and TRBJ1-2, is as follows: SAVISQKPSRDICQRGTSLTIQCQVDSQVTMMFWYRQQPGQSLTLIATANQGSEATYESGFVIDKFPISRPNLTFSTLTVSNMSPEDSSIYLCSVVSGGNYGYTFGSGTRLTVV.

The gene calls are TRBV6-2 or TRBV6-3 and TRBJ1-5; D not resolved. V lost 4 bases and J 7 bases, leaving 14 bases between the germline ends. This CDR3 has 14 amino acids. Germline V CDR1 and CDR2: MNHEY, SVGEGT. CDR3 DNA sequence: TGTGCCAGCAGTTCCCGCCCGAATCCCCAGCCCCAGCATTTT. It yields the protein CASSSRPNPQPQHF.

V and J are TRBV7-3 and TRBJ1-1; TRBD1 is a possible D gene (5 bases). This CDR3 spans 13 amino acids. Deletions cut 7 bases from V and 5 bases from J, with 14 bases between. CDR1 and CDR2 (germline): SGHTA, FQGTGA. The CDR3 DNA reads as TGTGCCAGCATCGACTCCGGGGGGACTGAAGCTTTCTTT. The encoded protein is CASIDSGGTEAFF. The full variable domain, in which reference TRBV7-3 and TRBJ1-1 provide the parts outside the CDR3, is GAGVSQTPSNKVTEKGKYVELRCDPISGHTALYWYRQSLGQGPEFLIYFQGTGAADDSGLPNDRFFAVRPEGSVSTLKIQRTERGDSAVYLCASIDSGGTEAFFGQGTRLTVV.

There are many counts of this clonotype. The chain has TRBV20-1 and TRBJ2-5, with D hard to call. Germline-derived CDR1 and CDR2 are DFQATT and SNEGSKA (reference sequence). Between the trimmed V and J ends, which lost 2 bases and 5 bases, there was a span of 6 bases. The CDR3 runs to 11 residues. Here the CDR3 reads CSARWTETQYF. The CDR3 bases are TGCAGTGCTAGATGGACGGAGACCCAGTACTTC.

This sequence joins TRBV2 and TRBJ2-3; no reliable D call. With 6 bases removed from V and 2 bases from J, the gap between germline ends came to 9 bases. Germline V gene data show CDR1 as SNHLY and CDR2 as FYNNEI. CDR3 size: 13 residues. Written as DNA, the CDR3 is TGTGCCAGCAGGGTGGGTCCCACAGATACGCAGTATTTT. Encoded protein: CASRVGPTDTQYF.

V gene TRBV29-1 combines with J gene TRBJ2-3; either TRBD1 or TRBD2 may fit D (6 bases each). The V end was cut by 6 bases, the J end by 5 bases, with 18 bases between. Per germline, CDR1 SQVTM and CDR2 ANQGSEA. This CDR3 contains 14 residues. The DNA of the CDR3 is TGCAGCGTCGCATCGGGGGCTGGGATAGATACGCAGTATTTT. The encoded protein is CSVASGAGIDTQYF.

This clonotype occurred a few times. The V gene is TRBV5-5, the J gene TRBJ2-5; 9 nucleotides line up with TRBD1. CDR3 length: 17 amino acids. The germline gives CDR1 SGHKS, CDR2 YYEKEE (reference sequence). V lost 0 bases, J lost 6 bases, and 12 bases stayed unmatched. The CDR3 loop reads CASSLDLPGQGIQTQYF. As DNA, the CDR3 is TGTGCCAGCAGCTTGGACTTACCGGGACAGGGCATCCAGACCCAGTACTTC.

This clonotype showed up just a few times. The chain uses TRBV7-2 and TRBJ2-7; D is unclear. Germline CDR1 reads SGHTA; CDR2 reads FQGNSA. Trimming stripped 3 bases from V and 2 bases from J, with 8 bases between. CDR3 size: 13 residues. CDR3 sequence: CASSFNIPYEQYF. CDR3 in DNA: TGTGCCAGCAGCTTTAACATACCCTACGAGCAGTACTTC. Variable domain in full (rest from reference TRBV7-2 and TRBJ2-7): GAGVSQSPSNKVTEKGKDVELRCDPISGHTALYWYRQSLGQGLEFLIYFQGNSAPDKSGLPSDRFSAERTGGSVSTLTIQRTQQEDSAVYLCASSFNIPYEQYFGPGTRLTVT.

This clonotype was seen repeatedly, ten times or more. J is TRBJ2-2 and V is TRBV29-1, with 7 bases matching TRBD2. V gave up 7 bases and J gave up 1 base; unmatched junction bases: 6. CDR1 is SQVTM, CDR2 ANQGSEA, per germline. CDR3 length: 14 residues. CDR3 DNA sequence: TGCAGCGCCGGGCTAGCGGTGAACACCGGGGAGCTGTTTTTT. This sequence encodes CSAGLAVNTGELFF.